A selection of T cell receptor beta chains follows, all from one sample in a study of technical replicates of blood from a handful of donors. The table came from immunoSEQ multiplex PCR; TCRdb's copy has only in-frame clones and leaves some out. The sample has about 84,000 clones, about 97% seen once; the top ten hold more than 0.15%. The sample consisted of T cells isolated from PBMCs. Receptor source: a human donor in good health. Each CDR3 is given with its conserved first and last residue. D genes are given only for firm matches. Expanded clones get a size class; other rows say once, few or many, or leave the size out.

>.|TRBD2|TRBJ2-1|TRBV7-9
CASSGTSADSYNEQFF
TGTGCCAGCAGCGGGACTAGCGCCGACTCCTACAATGAGCAGTTCTTC
>.|TRBD2|TRBJ2-3|TRBV9
CASSVEAGGTDTQYF
TGTGCCAGCAGCGTAGAGGCGGGAGGCACAGATACGCAGTATTTT
>.|.|TRBJ2-5|TRBV9
CASSVGGIQETQYF
TGTGCCAGCAGCGTAGGCGGGATCCAAGAGACCCAGTACTTC
>.|TRBD1|TRBJ2-1|TRBV18
CASSPRTGGDNEQFF
TGTGCCAGCTCACCACGGACAGGGGGGGACAATGAGCAGTTCTTC
>.|TRBD2|TRBJ2-1|TRBV2
CASSEDGIGTSGSRSTPHNEQFF
TGTGCCAGCAGTGAAGACGGGATCGGGACTAGCGGGAGTAGGAGCACTCCCCACAATGAGCAGTTCTTC
>.|.|TRBJ1-2|TRBV11-3
CASSLRDIYGYTF
TGTGCCAGCAGCTTAAGGGACATTTATGGCTACACCTTC
>once|TRBD2|TRBJ2-7|TRBV5-5
CASSTREASYEQYF
TGTGCCAGCAGCACGCGGGAGGCCTCCTACGAGCAGTACTTC
>.|.|TRBJ1-5|TRBV27
CASSLWGGADSNQPQHF
TGTGCCAGCAGTTTATGGGGGGGCGCCGATAGCAATCAGCCCCAGCATTTT
>once|TRBD2|TRBJ2-5|TRBV7-9
CASSFGERGGQETQYF
TGTGCCAGCAGCTTCGGTGAGCGGGGGGGGCAAGAGACCCAGTACTTC
>.|.|TRBJ2-3|TRBV5-1
CASSRTSTDTQYF
TGCGCCAGCAGCAGAACTAGCACAGATACGCAGTATTTT
>.|.|TRBJ2-7|TRBV5-6
CASSLYYEQYF
TGTGCCAGCAGCTTATACTACGAGCAGTACTTC
>.|.|TRBJ1-2|TRBV6-1
CASSKTRRYTF
TGTGCCAGCAGCAAGACGAGGCGCTACACCTTC
>.|.|TRBJ2-6|TRBV7-9
CASSLILFSGANVLTF
TGTGCCAGCAGCCTCATACTATTCTCTGGGGCCAACGTCCTGACTTTC